A single sample gave rise to the 22 T cell receptor beta chains below, sequenced in a study of cytomegalovirus exposure and HLA in healthy donors. The PCR employed 60 Vbeta primers together with 13 Jbeta primers. This table comes from immunoSEQ multiplex PCR, and its TCRdb copy is limited to in-frame clones, with some not included. This sample has some 200,000 clones, with around 85% found just once. The specimen was PBMCs. The receptor source for this set is a man in his forties or fifties in good health and CMV-seronegative.

This rearrangement joins TRBV7-2 to TRBJ1-3; no definite D call. From germline, CDR1 is SGHTA and CDR2 FQGNSA. V was shortened by 1 base and J by 0 bases, with 19 bases between the two germline ends. The CDR3 is made up of 19 amino acids. The CDR3 DNA is TGTGCCAGCAGCTTAGATCTAGTCTCTCTGAAGAGCTCTGGAAACACCATATATTTT. Translation: CASSLDLVSLKSSGNTIYF.

This chain connects TRBV4-2 to TRBJ2-1; TRBD2 matches 12 bases. CDR3 length: 15 amino acids. The germline V gene has CDR1 LGHNA and CDR2 YNFKEQ. With 4 bases clipped from V and 4 bases from J, the junction kept 2 bases outside the gene matches. CDR3 loop: CASSPTSGGYNEQFF. The CDR3, as DNA: TGTGCCAGCAGCCCTACTAGCGGGGGGTACAATGAGCAGTTCTTC.

The chain is built from TRBV19 and TRBJ1-2; 7 positions agree with TRBD1. J was trimmed by 0 bases and V by 9 bases; bases with no gene match: 4. The CDR3 spans 13 residues. Germline V gene sequence: CDR1 LNHDA, CDR2 SQIVND (reference sequence). Here the CDR3 DNA reads TGTGCCAGCTCCACAGGGGCTAACTATGGCTACACCTTC. Encoded protein: CASSTGANYGYTF.

CDR3 DNA: TGTGCCAGCAGCCCGGACAACTACGAGCAGTACTTC. Its translation is CASSPDNYEQYF. The rearrangement links TRBV7-9 to TRBJ2-7, with D tentatively TRBD1 (5 bases). This CDR3 is 12 amino acids long. The germline gives CDR1 SEHNR, CDR2 FQNEAQ (reference sequence). The V and J ends lost 5 bases and 3 bases respectively, with 8 bases between them. Based on the CDR3 plus reference TRBV7-9 and TRBJ2-7, the full variable domain is DTGVSQNPRHKITKRGQNVTFRCDPISEHNRLYWYRQTLGQGPEFLTYFQNEAQLEKSRLLSDRFSAERPKGSFSTLEIQRTEQGDSAMYLCASSPDNYEQYFGPGTRLTVT.

The chain links TRBV10-1 to TRBJ1-4, with a weak D call TRBD1 (6 bases). The V gene's germline CDR1 is WNHNN and CDR2 SYGVQD (reference sequence). V lost 3 bases, J lost 10 bases, and 24 bases lay in between. The CDR3 is 17 amino acids. The CDR3 region has the DNA TGCGCCAGCAGTGACCTCAGAGGACAGCTTTTTCTTGGAAAACTGTTTTTT. This encodes CASSDLRGQLFLGKLFF.

The genes are TRBV5-8 and TRBJ2-1; 9 nucleotides line up with TRBD1. This CDR3 region has 16 residues. Germline CDR1 SGHTS, CDR2 YDEGEE. With 3 bases clipped from V and 0 bases from J, the junction kept 4 bases outside the gene matches. The CDR3 region is CASSWGTGSSYNEQFF. CDR3 in DNA: TGTGCCAGCAGCTGGGGGACAGGGAGCTCCTACAATGAGCAGTTCTTC. Complete variable domain (other parts from reference TRBV5-8 and TRBJ2-1): EAGVTQSPTHLIKTRGQQATLRCSPISGHTSVYWYQQALGLGLQFLLWYDEGEERNRGNFPPRFSGRQFPNYSSELNVNALELEDSALYLCASSWGTGSSYNEQFFGPGTRLTVL.

CDR3 bases: TGCGCCAGCAGTGGAGACAGGGCCTACGAGCAGTACTTC. This gives the protein CASSGDRAYEQYF. This chain uses TRBV10-2 with TRBJ2-7; 7 bases are a match to TRBD1. After removal of 4 bases from V and 2 bases from J, the junction contained 2 bases not matched to a gene. From germline, CDR1 is WSHSY and CDR2 SAAADI. The CDR3 spans 13 residues.

The chain employs TRBV2 and TRBJ1-3, with a tentative D call TRBD1 (6 bases). Germline CDR1 reads SNHLY; CDR2 reads FYNNEI. This CDR3 has 15 residues. V dropped 6 bases and J dropped 1 base, with 13 bases sitting between them. The CDR3 loop is CASRQGQASGNTIYF. The CDR3 nucleotides are TGTGCCAGCAGACAGGGCCAAGCTTCTGGAAACACCATATATTTT. Full variable domain (outside the CDR3, taken from reference TRBV2 and TRBJ1-3): EPEVTQTPSHQVTQMGQEVILRCVPISNHLYFYWYRQILGQKVEFLVSFYNNEISEKSEIFDDQFSVERPDGSNFTLKIRSTKLEDSAMYFCASRQGQASGNTIYFGEGSWLTVV.

In this sample, this clone turned up once. This sequence joins TRBV6-5 and TRBJ2-5, with D perhaps matching TRBD2 (6 bases). The length of the CDR3 is 16 residues. Germline CDR1 is MNHEY and CDR2 is SVGAGI. The V gene lost 2 bases and the J gene lost 5 bases, with 18 bases spanning the gap. The CDR3 region has the DNA TGTGCCAGCAGTTACGCAACAGGAGGGGCCCGCGAGACCCAGTACTTC. This gives the protein CASSYATGGARETQYF.

The chain recombines TRBV5-6 with TRBJ1-2; tentative D call: TRBD1 (6 bases). The length of the CDR3 is 14 residues. CDR1 and CDR2 from the germline V gene are SGHDT and YYEEEE. V was clipped by 0 bases and J by 4 bases, with 10 bases between them. In nucleotides, the CDR3 is TGTGCCAGCAGCTTGGGAGGGGGATCCTATGGCTACACCTTC. Encoded protein: CASSLGGGSYGYTF.

The chain joins TRBV5-4 to TRBJ2-3, with D possibly TRBD2 on 5 matching bases. This CDR3 has 13 amino acids. Germline values: CDR1 SGHNT, CDR2 YYREEE (reference sequence). Between the trimmed V and J ends, which lost 4 bases and 6 bases, there was a span of 12 bases. The CDR3 nucleotides read TGTGCCAGCAGCGCCCTCCCGGGGGATACGCAGTATTTT. Its protein is CASSALPGDTQYF.

The chain is built from TRBV10-3 and TRBJ1-5; 10 positions agree with TRBD1. The V and J ends lost 6 bases and 5 bases, in that order; junction bases with no gene match: 4. There are 14 residues in the CDR3. Germline V gives CDR1 ENHRY, CDR2 SYGVKD. The CDR3 protein is CAIRPGTGDQPQHF. In DNA, the CDR3 is TGTGCCATCAGGCCGGGGACAGGGGATCAGCCCCAGCATTTT.

This clone showed up just once. The gene calls are TRBV19 and TRBJ1-2; possibly TRBD1 for D (6 bases). From germline, CDR1 is LNHDA and CDR2 SQIVND (reference sequence). CDR3 length: 14 amino acids. Trimming stripped 4 bases from V and 5 bases from J, with 14 bases between. The CDR3, as DNA: TGTGCCAGTAGTACCCCTGACAGGTTGTATGGCTACACCTTC. This sequence encodes CASSTPDRLYGYTF. Full variable domain (missing parts from reference TRBV19 and TRBJ1-2): DGGITQSPKYLFRKEGQNVTLSCEQNLNHDAMYWYRQDPGQGLRLIYYSQIVNDFQKGDIAEGYSVSREKKESFPLTVTSAQKNPTAFYLCASSTPDRLYGYTFGSGTRLTVV.

The CDR3: CASSRLAGVYEQYF. As DNA, the CDR3 is TGTGCCAGCAGTCGCCTAGCTGGGGTCTACGAGCAGTACTTC. The chain couples TRBV27 to TRBJ2-7, with D tentatively TRBD2 (5 bases). V lost 5 bases and J lost 3, with 14 bases in between. There are 14 residues in the CDR3. Germline CDR1 MNHEY, CDR2 SMNVEV (reference sequence).

The V gene is TRBV6-1, the J gene TRBJ1-5, with no clear D. CDR1 and CDR2 from the germline V gene are MNHNS and SASEGT. The CDR3 runs to 14 residues. The ends were cut back, 4 bases at V and 1 base at J, with 8 bases in the middle. DNA for the CDR3: TGTGCCAGCAGTGTCCGGTTGAGCAATCAGCCCCAGCATTTT. Amino acids: CASSVRLSNQPQHF.

This chain uses TRBV5-1 with TRBJ1-2; 9 bases line up with TRBD1. Trimming at V came to 4 bases and at J to 4 bases, leaving 5 bases not matched to a gene. This CDR3 comprises 14 residues. CDR1 and CDR2 from the germline V gene are SGHRS and YFSETQ. CDR3 region: CASSLGQGLYGYTF. The CDR3 nucleotides are TGCGCCAGCAGCCTGGGACAGGGTCTCTATGGCTACACCTTC. The whole variable domain, remainder taken from reference TRBV5-1 and TRBJ1-2, is KAGVTQTPRYLIKTRGQQVTLSCSPISGHRSVSWYQQTPGQGLQFLFEYFSETQRNKGNFPGRFSGRQFSNSRSEMNVSTLELGDSALYLCASSLGQGLYGYTFGSGTRLTVV.

This clone occurred a few times. The chain combines TRBV6-5 with TRBJ1-1, with TRBD1 matching 10 bases. The CDR3 contains 14 residues. V shed 4 bases, J shed 5 bases, and the junction held 4 bases outside the gene matches. Germline CDR1 is MNHEY and CDR2 is SVGAGI. Here the CDR3 reads CASSSTGGRTEAFF. The CDR3 bases are TGTGCCAGCAGTTCGACAGGGGGCCGTACTGAAGCTTTCTTT.

This chain uses TRBV2 with TRBJ1-4; weak D call: TRBD1 (5 bases). The CDR3 has 11 residues. CDR1 is SNHLY, CDR2 FYNNEI, per germline. Trimming took 5 bases from V and 12 from J, leaving 10 bases between them. CDR3: CASSPIQELFF. Here the CDR3 DNA reads TGTGCCAGCAGTCCCATACAGGAACTGTTTTTT. The full variable domain, in which reference TRBV2 and TRBJ1-4 provide the parts outside the CDR3, is EPEVTQTPSHQVTQMGQEVILRCVPISNHLYFYWYRQILGQKVEFLVSFYNNEISEKSEIFDDQFSVERPDGSNFTLKIRSTKLEDSAMYFCASSPIQELFFGSGTQLSVL.

The table lists this clone with a few counts. The rearrangement uses TRBV27 and TRBJ1-2; possibly TRBD1 for D (5 bases). CDR1 and CDR2 from the germline V gene are MNHEY and SMNVEV (reference sequence). The V end lost 3 bases, the J end lost 4 bases, and 15 bases lay between the germline ends. The CDR3 is 15 amino acids. The CDR3 loop is CASSFAPGGVYGYTF. The CDR3 DNA is TGTGCCAGCAGTTTCGCCCCGGGGGGTGTCTATGGCTACACCTTC.

This rearrangement joins TRBV7-3 to TRBJ2-3; 9 positions agree with TRBD2. This CDR3 has 14 amino acids. V lost 1 base and J lost 6; bases outside the gene matches: 2. The germline V gene encodes CDR1 SGHTA and CDR2 FQGTGA. CDR3 residues: CASSLSGGADTQYF. In nucleotides, the CDR3 is TGTGCCAGCAGCTTAAGCGGGGGGGCCGATACGCAGTATTTT. The variable domain in full, with the rest retrieved from reference TRBV7-3 and TRBJ2-3, is GAGVSQTPSNKVTEKGKYVELRCDPISGHTALYWYRQSLGQGPEFLIYFQGTGAADDSGLPNDRFFAVRPEGSVSTLKIQRTERGDSAVYLCASSLSGGADTQYFGPGTRLTVL.

This sequence joins TRBV7-7 and TRBJ2-6; D ambiguous. There are 15 residues in the CDR3. CDR1 and CDR2 from the germline V gene are SSHAT and FNYEAQ (reference sequence). Trimming took 5 bases from V and 2 from J, leaving 10 bases between them. The CDR3 DNA sequence: TGTGCCAGCAGCGCCTACAGTCCTGGGGCCAACGTCCTGACTTTC. This codes for CASSAYSPGANVLTF.

This chain links TRBV13 with TRBJ2-1; TRBD2 matches 8 bases. Germline V lookup: CDR1 PRHDT, CDR2 FYEKMQ (reference sequence). This CDR3 contains 15 residues. Trimming removed 6 bases from V and 9 bases from J; junction bases left unmatched: 13. CDR3 amino acids: CASRHTGLGPSEQFF. DNA for the CDR3: TGTGCCAGCAGGCATACGGGACTAGGGCCCAGTGAGCAGTTCTTC.